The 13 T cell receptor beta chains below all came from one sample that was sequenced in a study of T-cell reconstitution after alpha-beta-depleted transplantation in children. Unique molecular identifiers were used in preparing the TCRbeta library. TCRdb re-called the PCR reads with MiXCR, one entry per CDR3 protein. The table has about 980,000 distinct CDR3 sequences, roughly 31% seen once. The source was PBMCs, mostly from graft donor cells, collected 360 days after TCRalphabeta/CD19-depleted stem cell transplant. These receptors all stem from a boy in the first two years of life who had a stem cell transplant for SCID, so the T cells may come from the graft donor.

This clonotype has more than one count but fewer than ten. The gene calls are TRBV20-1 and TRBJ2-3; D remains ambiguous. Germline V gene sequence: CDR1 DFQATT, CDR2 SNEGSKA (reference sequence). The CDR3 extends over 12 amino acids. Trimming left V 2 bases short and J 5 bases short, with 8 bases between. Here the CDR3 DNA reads TGCAGTGCTAGATCGACCATAGATACGCAGTATTTT. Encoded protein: CSARSTIDTQYF.

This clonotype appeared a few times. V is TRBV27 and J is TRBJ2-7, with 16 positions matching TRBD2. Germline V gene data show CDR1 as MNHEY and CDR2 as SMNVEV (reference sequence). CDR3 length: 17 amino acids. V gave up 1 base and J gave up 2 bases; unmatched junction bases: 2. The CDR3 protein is CASSLFGTSGGAYEQYF. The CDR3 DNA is TGTGCCAGCAGTTTATTCGGGACTAGCGGGGGGGCCTACGAGCAGTACTTC.

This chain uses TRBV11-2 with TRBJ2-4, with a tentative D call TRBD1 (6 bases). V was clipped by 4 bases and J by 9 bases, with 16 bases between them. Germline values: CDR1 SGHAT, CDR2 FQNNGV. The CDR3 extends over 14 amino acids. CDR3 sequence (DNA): TGTGCCAGCAGCTCCAGGGACGAAGGGGGCATTCAGTACTTC. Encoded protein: CASSSRDEGGIQYF. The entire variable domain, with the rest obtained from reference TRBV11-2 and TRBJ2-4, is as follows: EAGVAQSPRYKIIEKRQSVAFWCNPISGHATLYWYQQILGQGPKLLIQFQNNGVVDDSQLPKDRFSAERLKGVDSTLKIQPAKLEDSAVYLCASSSRDEGGIQYFGAGTRLSVL.

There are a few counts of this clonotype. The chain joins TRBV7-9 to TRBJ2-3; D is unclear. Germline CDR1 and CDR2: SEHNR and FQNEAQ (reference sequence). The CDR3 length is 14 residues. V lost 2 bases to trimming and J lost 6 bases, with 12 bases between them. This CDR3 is CASSLRVPIDTQYF. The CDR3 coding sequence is TGTGCCAGCAGCTTACGGGTTCCTATCGATACGCAGTATTTT.

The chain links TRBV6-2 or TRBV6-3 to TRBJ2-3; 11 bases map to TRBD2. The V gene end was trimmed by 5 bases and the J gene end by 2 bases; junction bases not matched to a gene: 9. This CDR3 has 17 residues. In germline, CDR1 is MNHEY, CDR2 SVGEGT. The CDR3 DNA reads TGTGCCAGCAGTGACACCGGACTAGCGGGCCCCACAGATACGCAGTATTTT. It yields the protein CASSDTGLAGPTDTQYF.

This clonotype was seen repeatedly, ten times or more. CDR3 coding DNA: TGTGCCAGCAGTTTGACAGGGGGTTTCTACGAGCAGTACTTC. This gives the protein CASSLTGGFYEQYF. This chain uses TRBV27 with TRBJ2-7, with 9 bases aligning to TRBD1. Germline CDR1 MNHEY, CDR2 SMNVEV (reference sequence). V trimming: 3 bases; J trimming: 3 bases; junction bases outside the gene matches: 3. The CDR3 contains 14 residues.

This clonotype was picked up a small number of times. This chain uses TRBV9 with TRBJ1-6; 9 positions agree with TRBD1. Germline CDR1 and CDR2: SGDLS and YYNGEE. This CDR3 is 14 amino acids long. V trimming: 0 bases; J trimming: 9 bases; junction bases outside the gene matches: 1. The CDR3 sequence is CASSVGGQGSPLHF. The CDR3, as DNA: TGTGCCAGCAGCGTAGGGGGACAGGGTTCACCCCTCCACTTT.

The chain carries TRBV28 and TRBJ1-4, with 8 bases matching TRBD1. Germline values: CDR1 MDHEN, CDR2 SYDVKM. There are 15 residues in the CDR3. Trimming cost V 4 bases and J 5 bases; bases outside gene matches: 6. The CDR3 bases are TGTGCCAGCAGTTACCAGGGACAGGTCAATGAAAAACTGTTTTTT. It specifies CASSYQGQVNEKLFF.

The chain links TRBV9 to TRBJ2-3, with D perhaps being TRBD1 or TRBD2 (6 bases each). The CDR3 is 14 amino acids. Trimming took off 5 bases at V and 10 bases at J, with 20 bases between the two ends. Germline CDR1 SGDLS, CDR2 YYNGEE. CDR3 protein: CASSDDRSGEAQYF. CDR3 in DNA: TGTGCCAGCAGTGATGACAGGTCGGGGGAGGCGCAGTATTTT.

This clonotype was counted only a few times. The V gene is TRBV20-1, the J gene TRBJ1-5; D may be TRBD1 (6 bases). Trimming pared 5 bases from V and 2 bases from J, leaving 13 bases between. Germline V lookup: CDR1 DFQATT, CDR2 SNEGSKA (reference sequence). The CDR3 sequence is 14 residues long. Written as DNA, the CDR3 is TGCAGTGCTGAATCCAGGACAGGCAATCAGCCCCAGCATTTT. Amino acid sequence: CSAESRTGNQPQHF.

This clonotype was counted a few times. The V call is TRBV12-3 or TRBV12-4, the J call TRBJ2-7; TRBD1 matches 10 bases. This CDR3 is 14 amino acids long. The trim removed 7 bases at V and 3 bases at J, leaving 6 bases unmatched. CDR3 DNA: TGTGCCAGCACCGTGACAGGGGGCGGCTACGAGCAGTACTTC. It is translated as CASTVTGGGYEQYF.

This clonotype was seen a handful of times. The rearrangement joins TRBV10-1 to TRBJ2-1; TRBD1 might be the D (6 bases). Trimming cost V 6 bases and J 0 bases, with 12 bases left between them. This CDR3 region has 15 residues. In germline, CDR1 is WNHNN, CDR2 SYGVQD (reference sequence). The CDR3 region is CASSQQGFSYNEQFF. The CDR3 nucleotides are TGCGCCAGCAGCCAACAGGGATTCTCCTACAATGAGCAGTTCTTC.

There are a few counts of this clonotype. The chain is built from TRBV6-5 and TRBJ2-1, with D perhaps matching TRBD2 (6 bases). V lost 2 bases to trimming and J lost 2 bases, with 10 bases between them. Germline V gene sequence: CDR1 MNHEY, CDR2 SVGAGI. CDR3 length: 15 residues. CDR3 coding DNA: TGTGCCAGCAGTTACAGGAGGGCCCCCTACAATGAGCAGTTCTTC. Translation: CASSYRRAPYNEQFF.